In this sample, the clone carrying this T cell receptor beta chain turned up a few times. This sample is drawn from a study of control samples from healthy donors and cancer patients. Using immunoSEQ multiplex PCR, the repertoire was profiled, and TCRdb retains in-frame clones only, with some absent. The sample contains roughly 130,000 clones, more than 85% of which appear only once. Source material: blood. The clonotype was recovered from a young man in good health.

The CDR3 DNA reads as TGTGCTAGTGTGCCGGGCCAACCGGCCGGGGAGCTGTTTTTT. As protein: CASVPGQPAGELFF. The chain is built from TRBV12-5 and TRBJ2-2, with D unresolved. Germline CDR1 reads LGHNT; CDR2 reads FRNRAP. CDR3 length: 14 residues. Trimming took 7 bases from V and 6 from J, leaving 15 bases between them.